Presented here are 26 T cell receptor beta chains from one specimen sequenced in a study of T cells in Graves' hyperthyroidism and ophthalmopathy. TCR beta CDR3 regions were amplified from RNA. In the first-round RT-PCR of the TCR CDR3, the HTBI primer set was used. TCRdb reprocessed the multiplex PCR reads with MiXCR, giving one entry per CDR3 protein. The table shows over 500,000 distinct CDR3 sequences, with around 16% occurring only once. Sample: blood. The origin of the receptors is a woman in her twenties or thirties with Graves' ophthalmopathy.

At least ten counts were recorded for this clonotype. The chain recombines TRBV2 with TRBJ2-7, with D possibly TRBD2 on 6 matching bases. V lost 4 bases to trimming and J lost 6 bases, with 16 bases between them. From germline, CDR1 is SNHLY and CDR2 FYNNEI. The CDR3 loop spans 14 amino acids. The CDR3, as DNA: TGTGCCAGCAGTGGAAATGGCGGGATGGGCGAGCAGTACTTC. It is translated as CASSGNGGMGEQYF.

This clonotype showed up just a few times. This sequence joins TRBV9 and TRBJ2-3; 8 bases are a match to TRBD2. Losses at the gene ends were 0 bases for V and 4 bases for J; bases not matched to a gene: 4. CDR1 is SGDLS, CDR2 YYNGEE, per germline. The length of the CDR3 is 15 residues. CDR3 coding DNA: TGTGCCAGCAGCGTAGCGGAGCGGGAGCCAGATACGCAGTATTTT. It is translated as CASSVAEREPDTQYF.

The sample holds a few counts of this clonotype. The chain is built from TRBV4-1 and TRBJ2-2, with D possibly TRBD1 on 6 matching bases. The CDR3 extends over 15 amino acids. Trimming left V 1 base short and J 11 bases short, with 17 bases between. Germline CDR1 reads MGHRA; CDR2 reads YSYEKL. CDR3 nucleotides: TGCGCCAGCAGCCAAGCACCACGGGGTGGGGGCGAGCTGTTTTTT. Protein product: CASSQAPRGGGELFF.

This sequence joins TRBV5-6 and TRBJ1-5; D unclear. This CDR3 is 15 amino acids long. CDR1 is SGHDT, CDR2 YYEEEE, per germline. V lost 1 base, J lost 7 bases, and 15 bases lay in between. The CDR3 bases are TGTGCCAGCAGCTTGATGGGCACGGTAGTCCAGCCCCAGCATTTT. It codes for CASSLMGTVVQPQHF.

This clonotype has ten or more counts. The rearrangement joins TRBV12-3 or TRBV12-4 to TRBJ2-7; possibly TRBD1 or TRBD2 for D (5 bases each). The V end lost 8 bases, the J end lost 0 bases, and 17 bases lay between the germline ends. CDR3 size: 15 residues. The CDR3 DNA sequence: TGTGCCAGCTCCCCGGGGCGCTCTTCCTCCTACGAGCAGTACTTC. Encoded protein: CASSPGRSSSYEQYF.

This clonotype was seen many times. V gene TRBV29-1 combines with J gene TRBJ1-2; D remains unclear. From germline, CDR1 is SQVTM and CDR2 ANQGSEA. CDR3 length equals 13 residues. V gave up 0 bases and J gave up 8 bases, with 13 bases separating them. The CDR3 sequence: CSVEDRGPGGYTF. CDR3 nucleotide sequence: TGCAGCGTTGAAGATCGCGGACCTGGGGGCTACACCTTC. Using reference TRBV29-1 and TRBJ1-2 for the parts outside the CDR3, the full variable domain is SAVISQKPSRDICQRGTSLTIQCQVDSQVTMMFWYRQQPGQSLTLIATANQGSEATYESGFVIDKFPISRPNLTFSTLTVSNMSPEDSSIYLCSVEDRGPGGYTFGSGTRLTVV.

This clonotype was seen ten or more times. The chain uses TRBV5-1 and TRBJ2-1; 8 nucleotides align to TRBD1. Germline CDR1 reads SGHRS; CDR2 reads YFSETQ. V dropped 2 bases and J dropped 5; count of bases not matched to a gene: 9. The CDR3 consists of 16 residues. CDR3 residues: CASSFGQGIPNNEQFF. The CDR3 DNA reads TGCGCCAGCAGCTTTGGACAGGGTATACCAAACAATGAGCAGTTCTTC.

V and J are TRBV6-2 or TRBV6-3 and TRBJ1-1, with D perhaps TRBD1 (6 bases). Germline V gene lookup returns CDR1 MNHEY and CDR2 SVGEGT. This CDR3 spans 13 amino acids. The ends were cut back, 7 bases at V and 3 bases at J, with 12 bases in the middle. The CDR3 region has the DNA TGTGCCAGCAATGGACAGTGGGACACTGAAGCTTTCTTT. It translates to CASNGQWDTEAFF.

This clonotype was detected a few times. V gene TRBV7-9 combines with J gene TRBJ1-2; 7 bases agree with TRBD1. The junction had 8 bases not matched to a gene; V was cut back by 5 bases and J by 8 bases. The CDR3 loop spans 13 amino acids. CDR1 is SEHNR, CDR2 FQNEAQ, per germline (reference sequence). CDR3 coding DNA: TGTGCCAGCAGCCCCACGACAGGGAGGGGCTACACCTTC. Translating gives CASSPTTGRGYTF.

The chain is built from TRBV24-1 and TRBJ2-2, with 10 bases identical to TRBD2. CDR1 KGHDR and CDR2 SFDVKD come from the germline V gene. This CDR3 has 17 residues. The junction had 5 bases not matched to a gene; V was cut back by 0 bases and J by 5 bases. CDR3 DNA sequence: TGTGCCACCAGTGATTTGCAATCTAGCGGGAGTACCGGGGAGCTGTTTTTT. Its translation: CATSDLQSSGSTGELFF.

This sequence joins TRBV30 and TRBJ2-7; D gene ambiguous. Between the trimmed V and J ends, which lost 0 bases and 7 bases, there was a span of 10 bases. The CDR3 has 12 residues. Germline V gene data show CDR1 as GTSNPN and CDR2 as SVGIG (reference sequence). The CDR3 region has the DNA TGTGCCTGGAGTGTACTCGGCCGGGAGCAGTACTTC. As protein: CAWSVLGREQYF.

There are a few counts of this clonotype. This chain links TRBV20-1 with TRBJ2-7, with TRBD2 identical over 9 bases. The CDR3 extends over 14 amino acids. J lost 4 bases, V lost 1 base, and 5 bases had no gene match. The germline CDR1 and CDR2 sequences are DFQATT and SNEGSKA (reference sequence). CDR3 sequence reads: CSARGLADAYEQYF. DNA for the CDR3: TGCAGTGCTAGAGGACTAGCGGACGCTTACGAGCAGTACTTC.

This clonotype showed up just a few times. DNA of the CDR3: TGTGCCAGCGGCGAGCGAGGGGAAGCCAATGAGCAGTTCTTC. It codes for CASGERGEANEQFF. The J gene is TRBJ2-1, the V gene TRBV12-3 or TRBV12-4; either TRBD1 or TRBD2 may fit D (5 bases each). The CDR3 is made up of 14 amino acids. V lost 8 bases and J 6 bases, leaving 17 bases between the germline ends.

There are a few counts of this clonotype. V gene TRBV14 combines with J gene TRBJ2-1, with D possibly matching TRBD1 (6 bases). From germline, CDR1 is SGHDN and CDR2 FVKESK. Trimming took 4 bases from V and 10 from J, leaving 23 bases between them. The CDR3 loop spans 16 amino acids. The DNA of the CDR3 is TGTGCCAGCAGCCTAGCACAGGGAGAAGGTGTAGGGGAGCAGTTCTTC. This codes for CASSLAQGEGVGEQFF.

This clonotype was found many times. V usage is TRBV18 and J usage is TRBJ2-1; 7 positions agree with TRBD2. The germline gives CDR1 KGHSH, CDR2 LQKENI. With V trimmed by 1 base and J by 6 bases, 6 bases remained unmatched. This CDR3 is built from 15 residues. The CDR3 DNA sequence: TGTGCCAGCTCACCACAGCCTAGCGGAGCCAATGAGCAGTTCTTC. Translation: CASSPQPSGANEQFF.

The genes are TRBV4-3 and TRBJ1-1; 7 bases fit TRBD1. This CDR3 has 17 amino acids. Germline CDR1 is LGHNA and CDR2 is YSLEER. J lost 3 bases, V lost 1 base, and 11 bases had no gene match. CDR3 in DNA: TGCGCCAGCAGCCAAGGCACCGGGACAGTCATCCACACTGAAGCTTTCTTT. Encoded protein: CASSQGTGTVIHTEAFF.

This clonotype was detected ten times or more. The CDR3 loop is CASSLRSNEQFF. The CDR3 nucleotides read TGTGCCAGCAGTTTACGATCCAATGAGCAGTTCTTC. V is TRBV28 and J is TRBJ2-1; D gene unclear. Trimming took 2 bases from V and 6 from J, leaving 5 bases between them. From germline, CDR1 is MDHEN and CDR2 SYDVKM. This CDR3 region has 12 residues. Full variable domain (missing parts from reference TRBV28 and TRBJ2-1): DVKVTQSSRYLVKRTGEKVFLECVQDMDHENMFWYRQDPGLGLRLIYFSYDVKMKEKGDIPEGYSVSREKKERFSLILESASTNQTSMYLCASSLRSNEQFFGPGTRLTVL.

This sequence joins TRBV6-2 or TRBV6-3 and TRBJ2-2; 10 bases are shared with TRBD2. J gave up 9 bases and V 8 bases, and 21 bases lay outside the gene matches. The CDR3 totals 18 residues. The germline CDR1 and CDR2 sequences are MNHEY and SVGEGT. The CDR3 sequence is CASHTGLAGEAEARELFF. DNA of the CDR3: TGTGCCAGCCATACCGGCCTAGCGGGAGAAGCCGAGGCCAGGGAGCTGTTTTTT.

The chain employs TRBV5-6 and TRBJ1-6; TRBD1 aligns across 12 bases. The trim removed 2 bases at V and 10 bases at J, leaving 7 bases unmatched. The CDR3 has 16 amino acids. Looked up from germline, CDR1 is SGHDT and CDR2 is YYEEEE. The CDR3 nucleotides are TGTGCCAGCAGCTTCGGGACAGGGGGCTTAGGGTCACCCCTCCACTTT. Protein product: CASSFGTGGLGSPLHF.

This clonotype came up many times. This chain joins TRBV28 and TRBJ2-5; D perhaps matches TRBD1 (6 bases). Trimming removed 7 bases from V and 4 bases from J, with 19 bases in between. CDR3 size: 15 residues. In germline, CDR1 is MDHEN, CDR2 SYDVKM. In DNA, the CDR3 is TGTGCCAGCACCCCCTCCCGGCCAGGGGCAGAGACCCAGTACTTC. Its protein product is CASTPSRPGAETQYF.

This clonotype was picked up many times. The genes are TRBV28 and TRBJ1-5; D is unclear. CDR3 length equals 12 residues. Germline CDR1 reads MDHEN; CDR2 reads SYDVKM. V lost 7 bases, J lost 6 bases, and 10 bases lay in between. DNA for the CDR3: TGTGCCAGCACCCTGGAAAGTCAGCCCCAGCATTTT. Amino acid sequence: CASTLESQPQHF.

This clonotype was recorded many times. One end of the junction fails to match germline, which may point to a read error. The rearrangement uses TRBV5-1 and TRBJ2-2, with unresolved D. This CDR3 is 13 amino acids long. Looked up from germline, CDR1 is SGHRS and CDR2 is YFSETQ. The CDR3 region is CASSLVGTGELFF. As DNA, the CDR3 is TGTGCCAGCAGCTTAGTCGGCACCGGGGAGCTGTTTTTT.

The rearrangement links TRBV5-1 to TRBJ2-3; TRBD2 matches 10 bases. The ends lost 2 bases at V and 6 bases at J; junction bases unmatched: 15. CDR1 is SGHRS, CDR2 YFSETQ, per germline. The length of the CDR3 is 18 residues. DNA of the CDR3: TGCGCCAGCAGCTTTTTGGCTAGCGGGAGCCAACGCCCGGATACGCAGTATTTT. Translating gives CASSFLASGSQRPDTQYF.

This clonotype was counted only a few times. The CDR3 reads CASSYSTQAARNTIYF. CDR3 DNA sequence: TGTGCCAGCAGTTACTCGACACAGGCCGCCAGGAACACCATATATTTT. The chain links TRBV6-5 to TRBJ1-3; D is possibly TRBD1 (5 bases). Germline CDR1 reads MNHEY; CDR2 reads SVGAGI. This CDR3 spans 16 amino acids. V gave up 0 bases and J gave up 7 bases, with 16 bases separating them.

This clonotype has ten or more counts. The genes are TRBV12-3 or TRBV12-4 and TRBJ2-1; 7 nucleotides align to TRBD1. The ends lost 3 bases at V and 11 bases at J; junction bases unmatched: 7. The CDR3 is made up of 13 amino acids. Here the CDR3 DNA reads TGTGCCAGCAGTTTCGGGCCACAGGGGAAGCAGTTCTTC. Its protein product is CASSFGPQGKQFF.

This chain uses TRBV28 with TRBJ1-2, with TRBD1 as a possible D gene (5 bases). V gave up 8 bases and J gave up 8 bases, with 15 bases separating them. The CDR3 is 12 residues long. Germline V gene data show CDR1 as MDHEN and CDR2 as SYDVKM. CDR3 sequence reads: CASGSAGNGYTF. As DNA, the CDR3 is TGTGCCAGCGGTTCGGCAGGGAACGGCTACACCTTC.